Listed below are T cell receptor beta chains from one sample, sequenced in a study of T-cell reconstitution after alpha-beta-depleted transplantation in children. TCRdb re-derived calls from the PCR reads in MiXCR, one entry per CDR3 protein. The table lists some 830,000 distinct CDR3 sequences, roughly 15% of them singletons, with around 5% in the top ten. Source: PBMCs, mostly from graft donor cells, taken 360 days after TCRalphabeta/CD19-depleted stem cell transplant. The receptors were sampled from a male patient aged 10 to 17 who had a stem cell transplant for acute lymphoblastic leukemia, so the T cells may come from the graft donor. CDR3s include the opening cysteine and the closing phenylalanine or tryptophan. The D gene is left open where the match is weak. Rows may omit the clone size; those that give it use once, few, many or a size class.

D: .
V: TRBV13
size: .
J: TRBJ2-1
length: 16
DNA: TGTGCCAGCAGCTCTCTACTAGAGGAGGGTTACAATGAGCAGTTCTTC
CDR3: CASSSLLEEGYNEQFF

D: .
V: TRBV18
size: .
J: TRBJ2-5
length: 14
DNA: TGTGCCAGCTCACGCTTAACGGGCCAAGAGACCCAGTACTTC
CDR3: CASSRLTGQETQYF

D: TRBD2
V: TRBV18
size: .
J: TRBJ2-5
length: 14
DNA: TGTGCCAGCTCACTCAGCGGGGACTTGAGGACCCAGTACTTC
CDR3: CASSLSGDLRTQYF

D: .
V: TRBV12-3/TRBV12-4
size: few
J: TRBJ1-2
length: 15
DNA: TGTGCCAGCAGTTTAGGTTCACCAGGAGGCTATGGCTACACCTTC
CDR3: CASSLGSPGGYGYTF

D: .
V: TRBV9
size: .
J: TRBJ2-5
length: 15
DNA: TGTGCCAGCAGCGTAGATCCGGGAGTTCAAGAGACCCAGTACTTC
CDR3: CASSVDPGVQETQYF

D: TRBD2
V: TRBV6-5
size: .
J: TRBJ2-1
length: 16
DNA: TGTGCCAGCAGTTATGGACTAGCGGGAGCGCACAATGAGCAGTTCTTC
CDR3: CASSYGLAGAHNEQFF

D: TRBD2
V: TRBV12-3/TRBV12-4
size: many
J: TRBJ2-7
length: 15
DNA: TGTGCCAGCAGTTTAGGGCTAGCGGCATCCTACGAGCAGTACTTC
CDR3: CASSLGLAASYEQYF

D: .
V: TRBV20-1
size: few
J: TRBJ2-4
length: 15
DNA: TGCAGTGCTAGAGCAGGGTTCCTAACCAAAAACATTCAGTACTTC
CDR3: CSARAGFLTKNIQYF

D: TRBD2
V: TRBV20-1
size: many
J: TRBJ2-1
length: 13
DNA: TGCAGTGCTACCGGGACTAGCTACAATGAGCAGTTCTTC
CDR3: CSATGTSYNEQFF

D: .
V: TRBV5-1
size: few
J: TRBJ2-7
length: 15
DNA: TGCGCCAGCAGCGCACAGGGACGCTTACCAAACGAGCAGTACTTC
CDR3: CASSAQGRLPNEQYF

D: TRBD1
V: TRBV24-1
size: many
J: TRBJ2-5
length: 17
DNA: TGTGCCACCAGTGACGCTGGACAGGGATGGATGGGAGAGACCCAGTACTTC
CDR3: CATSDAGQGWMGETQYF

D: TRBD1
V: TRBV11-2
size: few
J: TRBJ1-5
length: 16
DNA: TGTGCCAGCAGCTTGGACAGGGCAGGGAGCAATCAGCCCCAGCATTTT
CDR3: CASSLDRAGSNQPQHF

D: .
V: TRBV10-2
size: many
J: TRBJ2-1
length: 16
DNA: TGCGCCAGCAGTAGGCCATCGGCCAGCTCCTACAATGAGCAGTTCTTC
CDR3: CASSRPSASSYNEQFF

D: TRBD2
V: TRBV7-6
size: .
J: TRBJ2-3
length: 18
DNA: TGTGCCAGCAACTCGGCCGGGACTAGCGGGGCTTTCACAGATACGCAGTATTTT
CDR3: CASNSAGTSGAFTDTQYF

D: .
V: TRBV10-3
size: .
J: TRBJ2-3
length: 15
DNA: TGTGCCATCAGTGAGTCGGGCCAATTGGCGGATACGCAGTATTTT
CDR3: CAISESGQLADTQYF

D: .
V: TRBV29-1
size: many
J: TRBJ1-5
length: 13
DNA: TGCAGCGTTGCCCCGGGGGGCAATCAGCCCCAGCATTTT
CDR3: CSVAPGGNQPQHF

D: .
V: TRBV7-6
size: few
J: TRBJ2-1
length: 13
DNA: TGTGCCAGCAGCTTAGGAAATGGCATTTCGCAGTTCTTC
CDR3: CASSLGNGISQFF

D: TRBD1
V: TRBV5-1
size: .
J: TRBJ1-2
length: 13
DNA: TGCGCCAGCAGCACCCGACAGGGGCGTGGCTACACCTTC
CDR3: CASSTRQGRGYTF

D: TRBD2
V: TRBV10-3
size: .
J: TRBJ2-3
length: 15
DNA: TGTGCCATCAGCTTAGCGGGAGACTCCACAGATACGCAGTATTTT
CDR3: CAISLAGDSTDTQYF

D: .
V: TRBV5-1
size: .
J: TRBJ2-1
length: 17
DNA: TGCGCCAGCAGCCCCCGGTCTAGTTACCATTATTACAATGAGCAGTTCTTC
CDR3: CASSPRSSYHYYNEQFF

D: TRBD2
V: TRBV20-1
size: few
J: TRBJ2-1
length: 15
DNA: TGCAGTGCTCCCGAGACTAGCGGCTCCTACAATGAGCAGTTCTTC
CDR3: CSAPETSGSYNEQFF

D: .
V: TRBV11-2
size: .
J: TRBJ2-1
length: 12
DNA: TGTGCCAGCAGCTTAGGTTTACATGAGCAGTTCTTC
CDR3: CASSLGLHEQFF

D: .
V: TRBV9
size: .
J: TRBJ2-7
length: 16
DNA: TGTGCCAGCAGCGTATACCCTGGCCCGACAGCCCACGAGCAGTACTTC
CDR3: CASSVYPGPTAHEQYF

D: .
V: TRBV6-2/TRBV6-3
size: .
J: TRBJ2-5
length: 12
DNA: TGTGCCAGCAGTTGGGTAGGGGAGACCCAGTACTTC
CDR3: CASSWVGETQYF

D: .
V: TRBV7-9
size: few
J: TRBJ1-1
length: 14
DNA: TGTGCCAGCAGCTTAAGGGCAGCCAACACTGAAGCTTTCTTT
CDR3: CASSLRAANTEAFF

D: .
V: TRBV4-1
size: .
J: TRBJ2-7
length: 17
DNA: TGCGCCAGCAGCCAAGATGAGGAGGACCCTACAGGCTACGAGCAGTACTTC
CDR3: CASSQDEEDPTGYEQYF

D: .
V: TRBV11-2
size: few
J: TRBJ1-1
length: 13
DNA: TGTGCCAGCAGCAAGTCGCGGGGCACTGAAGCTTTCTTT
CDR3: CASSKSRGTEAFF

D: .
V: TRBV14
size: few
J: TRBJ2-2
length: 14
DNA: TGTGCCAGCAGGGGGTCGGCGAACACCGGGGAGCTGTTTTTT
CDR3: CASRGSANTGELFF

D: TRBD2
V: TRBV15
size: few
J: TRBJ2-7
length: 16
DNA: TGTGCCACCAGCAGAGGGACTAGCGGGAGGACCCACGAGCAGTACTTC
CDR3: CATSRGTSGRTHEQYF

D: TRBD1
V: TRBV6-8
size: .
J: TRBJ1-2
length: 17
DNA: TGTGCCAGCAGTTATGGGTCCAGGACAGGCGAAATTTATGGCTACACCTTC
CDR3: CASSYGSRTGEIYGYTF

D: TRBD2
V: TRBV10-3
size: few
J: TRBJ2-3
length: 15
DNA: TGTGCCATCAGTATACTAGCGGGAGTGGCGGATACGCAGTATTTT
CDR3: CAISILAGVADTQYF

D: TRBD2
V: TRBV7-2
size: .
J: TRBJ2-5
length: 15
DNA: TGTGCCAGCAGCTTAGTAACTAGCGGGAGTAGGACCCAGTACTTC
CDR3: CASSLVTSGSRTQYF

D: TRBD2
V: TRBV15
size: .
J: TRBJ2-3
length: 20
DNA: TGTGCCACCAGCGGAGGGACTAGCGGGCTCCCCGTGGGTAGCACAGATACGCAGTATTTT
CDR3: CATSGGTSGLPVGSTDTQYF

D: .
V: TRBV10-3
size: .
J: TRBJ2-7
length: 13
DNA: TGTGCCATCAGTGAGTGGGCGAGAGGCGAGCAGTACTTC
CDR3: CAISEWARGEQYF

D: .
V: TRBV18
size: few
J: TRBJ2-3
length: 18
DNA: TGTGCCAGCTCACCACCGAGAGGAGCGGCCAAGTTAGCAGATACGCAGTATTTT
CDR3: CASSPPRGAAKLADTQYF

D: TRBD1
V: TRBV27
size: few
J: TRBJ1-6
length: 18
DNA: TGTGCCAGCAGTTTATTCCCAGGACAGGACTCCTATAATTCACCCCTCCACTTT
CDR3: CASSLFPGQDSYNSPLHF

D: .
V: TRBV7-9
size: .
J: TRBJ1-1
length: 17
DNA: TGTGCCAGCAGCAAGACCGGGCTGGGTCCGTCGAACACTGAAGCTTTCTTT
CDR3: CASSKTGLGPSNTEAFF

D: TRBD1
V: TRBV6-1
size: .
J: TRBJ2-7
length: 15
DNA: TGTGCCAGCAGCCAGGGACAGGGCCGCTCCTACGAGCAGTACTTC
CDR3: CASSQGQGRSYEQYF

D: TRBD1
V: TRBV5-1
size: once
J: TRBJ2-7
length: 15
DNA: TGCGCCAGCAGCTTGGGATTTGGACAGGGATACGAGCAGTACTTC
CDR3: CASSLGFGQGYEQYF

D: TRBD2
V: TRBV5-1
size: many
J: TRBJ2-3
length: 15
DNA: TGCGCCAGCAGCTTGGTAGCGGGAGGGCCAGATACGCAGTATTTT
CDR3: CASSLVAGGPDTQYF

D: .
V: TRBV27
size: few
J: TRBJ2-5
length: 14
DNA: TGTGCCAGCAGTTTATCGTACCCGGCCCCGACCCAGTACTTC
CDR3: CASSLSYPAPTQYF

D: TRBD1
V: TRBV12-3/TRBV12-4
size: .
J: TRBJ1-2
length: 13
DNA: TGTGCCAGCAGTCGGACAGGGAGGGATGGCTACACCTTC
CDR3: CASSRTGRDGYTF

D: TRBD2
V: TRBV12-3/TRBV12-4
size: many
J: TRBJ2-1
length: 14
DNA: TGTGCCAGCAGCCCGACTAGCGGGAGGTCCTCGGGGACCTTC
CDR3: CASSPTSGRSSGTF

D: .
V: TRBV20-1
size: .
J: TRBJ1-5
length: 16
DNA: TGCAGTGCTAGTTCAACAGGTTTTCGTAGCAATCAGCCCCAGCATTTT
CDR3: CSASSTGFRSNQPQHF

D: .
V: TRBV24-1
size: .
J: TRBJ2-3
length: 13
DNA: TGTGCCACCAGGGGAACCGTCACAGATACGCAGTATTTT
CDR3: CATRGTVTDTQYF

D: TRBD2
V: TRBV4-2
size: few
J: TRBJ2-5
length: 14
DNA: TGTGCCAGCAGGATAGCGGGGGACACGGGGACCCAGTACTTC
CDR3: CASRIAGDTGTQYF

D: .
V: TRBV29-1
size: few
J: TRBJ2-5
length: 13
DNA: TGCAGCGTTGAAGATCAACCGGGAGAGACCCAGTACTTC
CDR3: CSVEDQPGETQYF

D: .
V: TRBV20-1
size: few
J: TRBJ1-5
length: 12
DNA: TGCAGTGCTAGCCCTTGGGATCAGCCCCAGCATTTT
CDR3: CSASPWDQPQHF

D: .
V: TRBV14
size: .
J: TRBJ2-1
length: 17
DNA: TGTGCCAGCAGCCAAGACCTGGCGCAAGACTGGTATGGTGAGCAGTTCTTC
CDR3: CASSQDLAQDWYGEQFF

D: .
V: TRBV19
size: few
J: TRBJ1-1
length: 11
DNA: TGTGCCCTCCAGGACATCACTGAAGCTTTCTTT
CDR3: CALQDITEAFF

D: .
V: TRBV15
size: few
J: TRBJ2-5
length: 13
DNA: TGTGCCACCAGCAGAGTGGCGCGAGAGACCCAGTACTTC
CDR3: CATSRVARETQYF

D: TRBD1
V: TRBV5-1
size: .
J: TRBJ2-7
length: 13
DNA: TGCGCCAGCAGCTTGAGGACAGGCGTGGAGCAGTACTTC
CDR3: CASSLRTGVEQYF

D: .
V: TRBV20-1
size: few
J: TRBJ2-7
length: 17
DNA: TGCAGTGCTAGAGATGGCCCGATCCCAAGGAGCTCCTACGAGCAGTACTTC
CDR3: CSARDGPIPRSSYEQYF

D: .
V: TRBV5-1
size: .
J: TRBJ2-1
length: 16
DNA: TGCGCCAGCAGCTTGGGAATCGGGTACGGGGAGAATGAGCAGTTCTTC
CDR3: CASSLGIGYGENEQFF

D: .
V: TRBV3-1
size: .
J: TRBJ2-3
length: 16
DNA: TGTGCCAGCAGCCCCCCGCTGGGTTGGGGCCGGGATACGCAGTATTTT
CDR3: CASSPPLGWGRDTQYF

D: .
V: TRBV11-2
size: few
J: TRBJ1-3
length: 15
DNA: TGTGCCAGCAGCCCCACCGTAACCTCTGGAAACACCATATATTTT
CDR3: CASSPTVTSGNTIYF

D: .
V: TRBV7-9
size: .
J: TRBJ2-7
length: 14
DNA: TGTGCCTGCGCGGGCCACCCCTCTTCCTACGAGCAGTACTTC
CDR3: CACAGHPSSYEQYF

D: .
V: TRBV5-1
size: .
J: TRBJ2-2
length: 16
DNA: TGCGCCAGCAGCCCGTTGCGGGGAAGGGACACCGGGGAGCTGTTTTTT
CDR3: CASSPLRGRDTGELFF